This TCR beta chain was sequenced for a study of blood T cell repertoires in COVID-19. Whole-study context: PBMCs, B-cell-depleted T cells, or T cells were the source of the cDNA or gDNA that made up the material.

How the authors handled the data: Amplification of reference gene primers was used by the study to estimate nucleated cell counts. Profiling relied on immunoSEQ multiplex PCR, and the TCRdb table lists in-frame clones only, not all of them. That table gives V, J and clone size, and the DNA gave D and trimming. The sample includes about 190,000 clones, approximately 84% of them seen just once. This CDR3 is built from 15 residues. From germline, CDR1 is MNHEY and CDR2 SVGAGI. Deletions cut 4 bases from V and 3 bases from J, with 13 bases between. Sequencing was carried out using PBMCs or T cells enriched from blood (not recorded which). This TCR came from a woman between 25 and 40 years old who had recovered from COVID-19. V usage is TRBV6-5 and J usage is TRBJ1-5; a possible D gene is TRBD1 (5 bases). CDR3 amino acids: CASSSRRGNNQPQHF. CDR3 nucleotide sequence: TGTGCCAGCAGTTCTCGTAGGGGAAACAATCAGCCCCAGCATTTT.